This T cell receptor (beta chain) was recorded in a study of blood T cell repertoires in COVID-19. Study details: Sites across the United States, Italy and Spain contributed samples from acute and convalescent COVID-19. PBMCs, B-cell-depleted T cells, or T cells were the source of the cDNA or gDNA that made up the material.

In its sample, this clone was seen a few times. V dropped 3 bases and J dropped 1; count of bases not matched to a gene: 4. Germline CDR1 and CDR2: MNHEY and SMNVEV (reference sequence). The CDR3 sequence is 16 residues long. Source study methods: How many nucleated cells were present was estimated from reference gene primer amplification. Sequencing was performed with immunoSEQ multiplex PCR; in TCRdb, only in-frame clones are kept and a portion is missing. D and trimming were read from the DNA, whereas the V and J calls and clone size are those reported in that table. The sample has about 240,000 clones, 86% seen once.

This clonotype originated in a woman in her twenties or thirties who had recovered from COVID-19. The chain joins TRBV27 to TRBJ1-5; 9 bases are shared with TRBD1. Sequencing used peripheral blood. CDR3 loop: CASSFSGTGSNQPQHF. In nucleotides, the CDR3 is TGTGCCAGCAGTTTTTCCGGGACAGGGAGCAATCAGCCCCAGCATTTT.